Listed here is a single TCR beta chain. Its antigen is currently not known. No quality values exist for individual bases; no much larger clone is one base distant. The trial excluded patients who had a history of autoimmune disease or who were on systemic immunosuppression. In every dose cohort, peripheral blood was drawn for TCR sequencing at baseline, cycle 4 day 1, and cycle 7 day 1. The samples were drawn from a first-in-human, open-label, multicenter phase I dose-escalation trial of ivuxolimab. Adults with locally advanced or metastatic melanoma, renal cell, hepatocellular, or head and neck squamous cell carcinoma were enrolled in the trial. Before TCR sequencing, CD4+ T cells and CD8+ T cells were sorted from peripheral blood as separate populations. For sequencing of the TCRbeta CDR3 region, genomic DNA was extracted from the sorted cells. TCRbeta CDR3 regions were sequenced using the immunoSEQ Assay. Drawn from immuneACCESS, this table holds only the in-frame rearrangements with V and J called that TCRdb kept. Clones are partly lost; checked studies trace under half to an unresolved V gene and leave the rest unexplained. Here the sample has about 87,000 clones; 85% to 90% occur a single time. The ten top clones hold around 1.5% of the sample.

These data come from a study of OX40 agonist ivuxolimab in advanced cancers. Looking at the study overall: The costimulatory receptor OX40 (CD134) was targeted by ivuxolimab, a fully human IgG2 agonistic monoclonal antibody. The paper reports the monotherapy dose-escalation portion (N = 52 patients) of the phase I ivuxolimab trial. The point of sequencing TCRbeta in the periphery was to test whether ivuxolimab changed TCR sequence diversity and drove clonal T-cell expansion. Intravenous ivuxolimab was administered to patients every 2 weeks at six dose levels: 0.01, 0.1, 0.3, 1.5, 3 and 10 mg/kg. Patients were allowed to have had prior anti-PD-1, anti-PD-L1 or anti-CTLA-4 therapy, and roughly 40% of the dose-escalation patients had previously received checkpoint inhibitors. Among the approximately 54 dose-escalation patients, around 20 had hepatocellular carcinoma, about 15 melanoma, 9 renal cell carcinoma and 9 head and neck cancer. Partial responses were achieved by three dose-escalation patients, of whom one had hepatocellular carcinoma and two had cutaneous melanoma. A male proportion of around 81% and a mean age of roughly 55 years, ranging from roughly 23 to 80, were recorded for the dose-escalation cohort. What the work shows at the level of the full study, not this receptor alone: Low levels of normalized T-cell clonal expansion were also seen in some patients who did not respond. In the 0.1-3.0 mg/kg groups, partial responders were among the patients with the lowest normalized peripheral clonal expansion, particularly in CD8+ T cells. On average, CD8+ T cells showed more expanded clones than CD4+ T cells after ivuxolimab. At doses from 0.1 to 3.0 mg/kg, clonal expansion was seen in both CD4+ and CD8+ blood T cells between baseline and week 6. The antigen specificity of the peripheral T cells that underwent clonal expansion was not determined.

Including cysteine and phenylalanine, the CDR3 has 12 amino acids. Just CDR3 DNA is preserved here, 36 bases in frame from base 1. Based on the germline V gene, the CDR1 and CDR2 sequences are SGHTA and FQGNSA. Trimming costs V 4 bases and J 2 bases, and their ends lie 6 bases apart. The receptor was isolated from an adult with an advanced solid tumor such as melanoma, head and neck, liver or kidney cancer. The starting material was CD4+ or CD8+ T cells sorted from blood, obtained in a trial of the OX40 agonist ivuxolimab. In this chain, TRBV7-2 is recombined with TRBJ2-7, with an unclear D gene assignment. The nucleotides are TGTGCCAGCAGCTCCCCGGCCTACGAGCAGTACTTC. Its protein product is CASSSPAYEQYF.